This T cell receptor (beta chain) stems from a study of response to subunit inactivated influenza vaccine (dated 2018 in TCRdb). For the study in its entirety: The study used deep quantitative T cell receptor repertoire profiling to track responses to a trivalent subunit inactivated influenza vaccine.

Read against the paper, the sample's time point label means: approximately 47 days after influenza vaccine administration. The sample holds many counts of this clonotype. Its antigen specificity is not known. Base qualities are not recorded, but no much larger clone differs from it by a single base. Overall study outcomes, separate from this receptor: It was suggested by the authors that each seasonal influenza vaccination may recruit only a limited number of new T cells.

Between the V and J ends, shortened by 3 bases and 6 bases respectively, the junction contains 9 bases. From cysteine to phenylalanine, the CDR3 is 12 amino acids long. The kept DNA is CDR3 alone, 36 bases in frame from the first base. Library generation was performed with RT-PCR. Sequencing was carried out with an Illumina HiSeq 2500. TCRdb handled the public reads itself, with Q25 trimming in fastp and clone calling in MiXCR, and kept productive beta chains. When rows share a CDR3 protein, they turn into one entry using the most common DNA and genes. The sample profile shows about 530,000 distinct CDR3 sequences; around 13% of them were found once. Around 13% of the sample is taken by the ten largest.

The source material was PBMCs from blood, sampled roughly 6 weeks after vaccination. The chain is encoded by TRBV12-3 or TRBV12-4 joined to TRBJ2-7, and perhaps TRBD2 as D gene, on 6 matching bases. The source of this sequence is a middle-aged man who received an inactivated influenza vaccine. Donor details come from another sample of the same person, matched by shared clones. At the DNA level, the sequence is TGTGCCAGCAGTTTTGGCGGGATCGAGCAGTACTTC. This yields the protein CASSFGGIEQYF.